This record looks at one TCR beta chain sequence and its context. The antigen remains undetermined. The data belong to a study of blood T cells in healthy people across ages. This CDR3 contains 15 residues. CDR1 and CDR2 (germline): SGHTA, FQGNSA. Trimming took 0 bases from V and 3 from J, leaving 12 bases between them. Study-level findings and limits: Per-million-T-cell TCR beta diversity fell roughly linearly with age. The study found more naive CD4+ cells and higher diversity in long-lived than aged donors. Donor CMV status, an unknown factor, possibly confounded changes in expanded clonotypes.

Alongside a J-beta primer mix, a sample-barcoded 5' primer served in a second PCR lasting about 6 to 12 cycles. Each cDNA was tagged by a template-switch adaptor containing 12 random nucleotides. From the 5' RACE reads, TCRdb called clonotypes with MiXCR, one entry per CDR3 protein. The sample includes almost 800,000 distinct CDR3 sequences, 58% of them seen just once. The rearrangement joins TRBV7-2 to TRBJ2-7; possible D gene TRBD2, 5 bases. The TCR originated in a man aged 30 to 39 in good health. The sample taken for sequencing was blood. This CDR3 reads CASSLATGYSYEQYF. CDR3 nucleotides: TGTGCCAGCAGCTTAGCGACGGGATATAGCTACGAGCAGTACTTC.